This is a list of T cell receptor beta chains from one sample in a study of identifying expanded T cells in peripheral blood. Sequenced by immunoSEQ multiplex PCR; TCRdb stores in-frame clones only, minus some. The profile shows around 100,000 clones, 75% to 90% of them singletons. The sample was blood. These receptors came from a person between 18 and 75 years old in good health. The CDR3 runs from the conserved cysteine through the conserved F or W. Fields, in order: V gene, CDR3 length, clone size, J gene, D gene, CDR3 protein, CDR3 DNA. The D gene is left open where the match is weak. Not every row has a clone size; where given, it reads once, few, many or a size class.

V: TRBV4-1
length: 15
size: NA
J: TRBJ2-2
D: TRBD2
CDR3: CASSPGLAGAGELFF
DNA: TGCGCCAGCAGCCCGGGACTAGCGGGAGCCGGGGAGCTGTTTTTT

V: TRBV11-2
length: 19
size: NA
J: TRBJ1-1
D: NA
CDR3: CASSFFRFAGRKTNTEAFF
DNA: TGTGCCAGCAGCTTTTTTCGTTTCGCGGGACGGAAGACGAACACTGAAGCTTTCTTT

V: TRBV6-1
length: 10
size: NA
J: TRBJ2-7
D: NA
CDR3: CASSVYEQYF
DNA: TGTGCCAGCAGTGTTTACGAGCAGTACTTC

V: TRBV19
length: 14
size: few
J: TRBJ1-2
D: NA
CDR3: CASSIGSGNYGYTF
DNA: TGTGCCAGTAGTATAGGGTCAGGGAACTATGGCTACACCTTC

V: TRBV19
length: 16
size: NA
J: TRBJ2-5
D: TRBD2
CDR3: CASSIVLAGPIETQYF
DNA: TGTGCCAGTAGTATCGTGCTAGCGGGGCCAATAGAGACCCAGTACTTC

V: TRBV2
length: 14
size: NA
J: TRBJ1-2
D: NA
CDR3: CASSREGSNYGYTF
DNA: TGTGCCAGCAGTCGGGAGGGCAGTAACTATGGCTACACCTTC

V: TRBV4-2
length: 16
size: NA
J: TRBJ2-3
D: TRBD2
CDR3: CASSPLAGGLTDTQYF
DNA: TGTGCCAGCAGCCCCCTAGCGGGGGGGCTGACAGATACGCAGTATTTT

V: TRBV6-6
length: 14
size: NA
J: TRBJ2-2
D: NA
CDR3: CASSYGAGHGELFF
DNA: TGTGCCAGCAGTTATGGGGCAGGGCACGGGGAGCTGTTTTTT

V: TRBV19
length: 14
size: NA
J: TRBJ2-1
D: NA
CDR3: CASNLGLPGNEQFF
DNA: TGTGCCAGTAATCTCGGACTTCCGGGCAATGAGCAGTTCTTC

V: TRBV7-3
length: 13
size: NA
J: TRBJ2-3
D: TRBD2
CDR3: CASSSTSRDTQYF
DNA: TGTGCCAGCAGCTCGACTAGCCGGGATACGCAGTATTTT

V: TRBV5-1
length: 16
size: once
J: TRBJ2-1
D: NA
CDR3: CASSLAGISSYNEQFF
DNA: TGCGCCAGCAGCTTGGCAGGGATTAGCTCCTACAATGAGCAGTTCTTC

V: TRBV5-1
length: 15
size: NA
J: TRBJ2-5
D: NA
CDR3: CASSLVSVSQETQYF
DNA: TGCGCCAGCAGCTTGGTCTCGGTGTCGCAAGAGACCCAGTACTTC

V: TRBV12-5
length: 13
size: few
J: TRBJ1-1
D: NA
CDR3: CASGLDSRAEAFF
DNA: TGTGCTAGTGGTCTAGACAGTAGGGCTGAAGCTTTCTTT

V: TRBV6-4
length: 15
size: NA
J: TRBJ1-5
D: NA
CDR3: CASRPTGTGNQPQHF
DNA: TGTGCCAGCAGGCCAACAGGGACGGGCAATCAGCCCCAGCATTTT

V: TRBV11-2
length: 16
size: NA
J: TRBJ1-1
D: NA
CDR3: CASSLSTEGVGTEAFF
DNA: TGTGCCAGCAGCTTAAGTACTGAGGGGGTAGGGACTGAAGCTTTCTTT

V: TRBV15
length: 14
size: once
J: TRBJ1-2
D: TRBD1
CDR3: CATSRGTGDVGYTF
DNA: TGTGCCACCAGCAGAGGAACAGGGGATGTGGGCTACACCTTC

V: TRBV19
length: 14
size: NA
J: TRBJ1-1
D: NA
CDR3: CASSMPGMNTEAFF
DNA: TGTGCCAGTAGTATGCCAGGGATGAACACTGAAGCTTTCTTT

V: TRBV9
length: 16
size: NA
J: TRBJ2-1
D: NA
CDR3: CASSVGSSMGVGEQFF
DNA: TGTGCCAGCAGCGTAGGATCTAGTATGGGCGTGGGGGAGCAGTTCTTC

V: TRBV5-4
length: 15
size: NA
J: TRBJ2-3
D: NA
CDR3: CASSLKGPGTDTQYF
DNA: TGTGCCAGCAGCTTGAAGGGGCCGGGAACAGATACGCAGTATTTT

V: TRBV18
length: 14
size: few
J: TRBJ1-6
D: NA
CDR3: CASSRGGNNSPLHF
DNA: TGTGCCAGCTCCCGCGGAGGGAATAATTCACCCCTCCACTTT

V: TRBV25-1
length: 14
size: NA
J: TRBJ1-2
D: TRBD1
CDR3: CASSEGTGASGYTF
DNA: TGTGCCAGCAGTGAAGGGACAGGGGCTAGTGGCTACACCTTC

V: TRBV19
length: 14
size: few
J: TRBJ1-2
D: TRBD1
CDR3: CASSIIPGGYGYTF
DNA: TGTGCCAGTAGTATAATCCCAGGGGGGTATGGCTACACCTTC

V: TRBV6-6
length: 14
size: NA
J: TRBJ2-1
D: TRBD2
CDR3: CATLAGSSYNEQFF
DNA: TGTGCCACCCTAGCGGGGAGCTCCTACAATGAGCAGTTCTTC

V: TRBV27
length: 16
size: NA
J: TRBJ1-5
D: TRBD1
CDR3: CASSLGQGGGNQPQHF
DNA: TGTGCCAGCAGTTTAGGACAGGGTGGGGGCAATCAGCCCCAGCATTTT

V: TRBV30
length: 15
size: NA
J: TRBJ1-2
D: NA
CDR3: CAWSGLVWEDYGYTF
DNA: TGTGCCTGGAGTGGGTTGGTGTGGGAAGACTATGGCTACACCTTC

V: TRBV6-5
length: 15
size: NA
J: TRBJ1-1
D: NA
CDR3: CASSYSRAVYTEAFF
DNA: TGTGCCAGCAGTTACTCCCGGGCAGTCTACACTGAAGCTTTCTTT